A single sample gave rise to the 32 T cell receptor beta chains below, sequenced in a study of monozygotic twins with inflammatory bowel disease. Reanalyzing the 5' RACE reads, TCRdb keeps one entry per CDR3 protein, without DNA. There are 200,000 to 250,000 distinct CDR3 sequences in the sample, with around 1.5% held by the top ten. Sequenced sample: blood. These receptors all come from a human donor with ulcerative colitis or Crohn's disease, or a healthy co-twin of an affected twin (not recorded which).

The chain recombines TRBV5-1 with TRBJ1-1. This CDR3 is 15 amino acids long. Germline assignment: CDR1 SGHRS and CDR2 YFSETQ. CDR3 sequence: CASSSSGNMNTEAFF.

The V and J genes are TRBV5-5 and TRBJ2-1. The CDR3 contains 15 residues. Looked up from germline, CDR1 is SGHKS and CDR2 is YYEKEE (reference sequence). CDR3: CASSLVSDSYNEQFF.

The CDR3 region is CASSLTGFYGYTF. The chain has TRBV6-5 and TRBJ1-2; absent DNA, TCRdb's TRBD1 call cannot be checked. The CDR3 is made up of 13 amino acids. Looked up from germline, CDR1 is MNHEY and CDR2 is SVGAGI.

The chain couples TRBV3-1 to TRBJ1-2. The CDR3 covers 16 residues. Germline CDR1 is LGHDT and CDR2 is YNNKEL (reference sequence). The chain's CDR3 is CASSQDWPDRSHGYTF.

The chain joins TRBV7-3 to TRBJ2-5; absent DNA, TCRdb's TRBD1 call cannot be checked. CDR1 SGHTA and CDR2 FQGTGA come from the germline V gene. There are 15 residues in the CDR3. This chain's CDR3 is CASSPQAGLGETQYF.

The rearrangement joins TRBV24-1 to TRBJ2-3; TCRdb selects TRBD1, and the lack of DNA leaves this call unchecked. The V gene's germline CDR1 is KGHDR and CDR2 SFDVKD. This CDR3 has 13 amino acids. The CDR3 protein is CATTTGNADTQYF.

V gene TRBV4-1 combines with J gene TRBJ1-2; TCRdb's assignment of TRBD1 cannot be checked, as there is no DNA. Germline V gene sequence: CDR1 MGHRA, CDR2 YSYEKL. The CDR3 has 15 residues. CDR3 sequence: CASSPTWQGGYGYTF.

The chain recombines TRBV7-6 with TRBJ1-6; there is no DNA to check the TCRdb D call of TRBD1. Per the germline V gene, CDR1 is SGHVS and CDR2 is FNYEAQ. The length of the CDR3 is 15 residues. This chain's CDR3 is CASSVRDRGGSPLHF.

The V gene is TRBV12-5, the J gene TRBJ2-7; there is no DNA to check the TCRdb D call of TRBD1. CDR1 and CDR2 from the germline V gene are LGHNT and FRNRAP. This CDR3 is built from 14 residues. This CDR3 is CASGLGDSSYEQYF.

The chain uses TRBV7-2 and TRBJ2-6. The CDR3 covers 14 residues. Germline V gene sequence: CDR1 SGHTA, CDR2 FQGNSA. CDR3 protein: CASSPESGANVLTF.

The rearrangement joins TRBV20-1 to TRBJ2-2. Germline assignment: CDR1 DFQATT and CDR2 SNEGSKA (reference sequence). The CDR3 extends over 13 amino acids. CDR3 region: CSAKDANTGELFF.

The V call is TRBV7-2, the J call TRBJ2-3; TCRdb's D call of TRBD2 is untestable without DNA. This CDR3 is 16 amino acids long. From germline, CDR1 is SGHTA and CDR2 FQGNSA. The CDR3 sequence is CASSSGGLAGRDTQYF.

The J gene is TRBJ2-3, the V gene TRBV4-2; TCRdb picks TRBD2, but there is no DNA to check that call. The CDR3 extends over 19 amino acids. Germline values: CDR1 LGHNA, CDR2 YNFKEQ. CDR3 residues: CASSPRDSGGASLPDTQYF.

The chain combines TRBV12-3 or TRBV12-4 with TRBJ1-5; TCRdb's D call of TRBD1 is untestable without DNA. The CDR3 contains 13 residues. CDR3 protein: CASSRDRVQPQHF.

CDR3 in amino acids: CASSLGLNEQFF. V and J are TRBV12-3 or TRBV12-4 and TRBJ2-1. This CDR3 has 12 amino acids.

The V call is TRBV5-1, the J call TRBJ2-3; TCRdb's D gene call, TRBD2, goes unchecked for lack of DNA. This CDR3 region has 13 residues. Germline V lookup: CDR1 SGHRS, CDR2 YFSETQ. This CDR3 is CATGQRSTDTQYF.

The rearrangement links TRBV12-5 to TRBJ2-3; TCRdb's assignment of TRBD1 cannot be checked, as there is no DNA. Germline CDR1 and CDR2: LGHNT and FRNRAP. CDR3 length: 15 amino acids. The chain's CDR3 is CASGLSWGQGDTQYF. The variable domain in full, completed from reference TRBV12-5 and TRBJ2-3, reads DARVTQTPRHKVTEMGQEVTMRCQPILGHNTVFWYRQTMMQGLELLAYFRNRAPLDDSGMPKDRFSAEMPDATLATLKIQPSEPRDSAVYFCASGLSWGQGDTQYFGPGTRLTVL.

The chain employs TRBV27 and TRBJ1-2. CDR1 is MNHEY, CDR2 SMNVEV, per germline (reference sequence). There are 13 residues in the CDR3. The CDR3 sequence is CASSFRANYGYTF.

The V gene is TRBV13, the J gene TRBJ2-5; TCRdb's D gene call, TRBD2, goes unchecked for lack of DNA. This CDR3 region has 15 residues. The germline CDR1 and CDR2 sequences are PRHDT and FYEKMQ (reference sequence). This CDR3 is CASSLGPAGGETQYF.

J is TRBJ2-1 and V is TRBV14; TCRdb reports TRBD1, a call that lacks DNA to check it against. This CDR3 spans 15 amino acids. CDR1 and CDR2 (germline): SGHDN, FVKESK. The CDR3 reads CASSSVGGPWNEQFF.

CDR3 sequence: CASSVDLYNEQFF. The J gene is TRBJ2-1, the V gene TRBV9. The length of the CDR3 is 13 residues. Germline CDR1 SGDLS, CDR2 YYNGEE. Full variable domain (missing parts from reference TRBV9 and TRBJ2-1): DSGVTQTPKHLITATGQRVTLRCSPRSGDLSVYWYQQSLDQGLQFLIQYYNGEERAKGNILERFSAQQFPDLHSELNLSSLELGDSALYFCASSVDLYNEQFFGPGTRLTVL.

This sequence joins TRBV19 and TRBJ1-1. CDR1 and CDR2 (germline): LNHDA, SQIVND (reference sequence). The CDR3 totals 14 residues. The CDR3: CASSISTMNTEAFF. The full variable domain, completed using reference TRBV19 and TRBJ1-1, is DGGITQSPKYLFRKEGQNVTLSCEQNLNHDAMYWYRQDPGQGLRLIYYSQIVNDFQKGDIAEGYSVSREKKESFPLTVTSAQKNPTAFYLCASSISTMNTEAFFGQGTRLTVV.

The J gene is TRBJ1-2, the V gene TRBV5-1. From germline, CDR1 is SGHRS and CDR2 YFSETQ. This CDR3 is built from 14 residues. CDR3 in amino acids: CASSTGEGYYGYTF.

This chain links TRBV12-3 or TRBV12-4 with TRBJ2-7; the D call of TRBD1 rests on TCRdb alone, since no DNA is present to check it. There are 13 residues in the CDR3. This CDR3 reads CASKSPGAGEQYF.

The genes are TRBV4-1 and TRBJ1-1; lacking DNA, the TRBD1 call made by TCRdb goes unchecked. Germline V gene sequence: CDR1 MGHRA, CDR2 YSYEKL. The CDR3 sequence is 15 residues long. This chain's CDR3 is CASSQTGGMNTEAFF.

The chain couples TRBV5-1 to TRBJ1-2. The CDR3 is made up of 13 amino acids. Germline lookup yields CDR1 SGHRS and CDR2 YFSETQ. The CDR3 loop reads CASCFGENYGYTF.

The chain employs TRBV27 and TRBJ1-5; the TCRdb D gene call, TRBD1, has no DNA to confirm it. The germline CDR1 and CDR2 sequences are MNHEY and SMNVEV (reference sequence). The CDR3 is 14 residues long. CDR3 in amino acids: CASSLRTGNQPQHF.

The rearrangement joins TRBV12-3 or TRBV12-4 to TRBJ2-5. The CDR3 covers 14 residues. The CDR3 spells CASSLLGYQETQYF.

The V call is TRBV7-2, the J call TRBJ2-1; TCRdb picks TRBD1, but there is no DNA to check that call. The CDR3 loop spans 15 amino acids. CDR1 is SGHTA and CDR2 is FQGNSA in the germline V gene. This CDR3 reads CARLFTGASYNEQFF.

This chain links TRBV20-1 with TRBJ2-7; TCRdb reports TRBD1, a call that lacks DNA to check it against. The CDR3 is 15 amino acids. Looked up from germline, CDR1 is DFQATT and CDR2 is SNEGSKA (reference sequence). The CDR3 is CSARGDRGSYYEQYF.

This chain joins TRBV7-8 and TRBJ2-7; TCRdb's D call of TRBD1 is untestable without DNA. The CDR3 extends over 15 amino acids. From germline, CDR1 is SGHVS and CDR2 FQNEAQ. CDR3 in amino acids: CASSLEPGGWYEQYF.

The chain couples TRBV6-5 to TRBJ2-7; TCRdb's D call, TRBD1, is unchecked because there is no DNA. The germline gives CDR1 MNHEY, CDR2 SVGAGI. The CDR3 consists of 19 residues. The CDR3 loop reads CASSYSKFSGTGGTYEQYF.